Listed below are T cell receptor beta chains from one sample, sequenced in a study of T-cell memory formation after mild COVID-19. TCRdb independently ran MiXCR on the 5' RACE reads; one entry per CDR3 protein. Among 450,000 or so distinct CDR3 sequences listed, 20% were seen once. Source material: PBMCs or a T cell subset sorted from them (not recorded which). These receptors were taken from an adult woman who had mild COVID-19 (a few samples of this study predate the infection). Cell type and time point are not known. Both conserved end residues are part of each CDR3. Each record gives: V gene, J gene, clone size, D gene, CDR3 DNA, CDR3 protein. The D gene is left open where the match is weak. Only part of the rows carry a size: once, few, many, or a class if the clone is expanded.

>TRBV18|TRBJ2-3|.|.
TGTGCCAGCTCACCATCTACCACAGATACGCAGTATTTT
CASSPSTTDTQYF
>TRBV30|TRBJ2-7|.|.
TGTGCCTGCGTAAGTCCCTACGAGCAGTACTTC
CACVSPYEQYF
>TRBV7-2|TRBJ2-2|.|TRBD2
TGTGCCAGCAGAATCTACCTAGCGGGAGGCACCGGGGAGCTGTTTTTT
CASRIYLAGGTGELFF
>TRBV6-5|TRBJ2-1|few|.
TGTGCCAGCTCTGACGGGACGGCCGTTTACAATGAGCAGTTCTTC
CASSDGTAVYNEQFF
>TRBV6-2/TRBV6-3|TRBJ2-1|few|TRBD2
TGTGCCAGCAGTCCCGGGACTAGCGGGAGTTGGGCCTACAATGAGCAGTTCTTC
CASSPGTSGSWAYNEQFF
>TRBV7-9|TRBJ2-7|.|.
TGTGCCAGCACTAGCGCTACCGCCTACGAGCAGTACTTC
CASTSATAYEQYF
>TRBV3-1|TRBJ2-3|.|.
TGTGCCAGCAGCCAAGGGCACATCCCTAGCACAGATACGCAGTATTTT
CASSQGHIPSTDTQYF
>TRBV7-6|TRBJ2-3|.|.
TGTGCCAGCAGCTCCCCGGTCGGGGCAGATACGCAGTATTTT
CASSSPVGADTQYF
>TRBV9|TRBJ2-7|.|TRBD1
TGTGCCAGCAGCGCCCGGGACAGGGGCCACGAGCAGTACTTC
CASSARDRGHEQYF
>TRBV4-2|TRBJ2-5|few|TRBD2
TGTGCCAGCAGCCTACCGACTAGCGTGGGAGAGACCCAGTACTTC
CASSLPTSVGETQYF
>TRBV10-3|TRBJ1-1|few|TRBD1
TGTGCCATCAGTGAAGGGGACAGGTTGAACACTGAAGCTTTCTTT
CAISEGDRLNTEAFF
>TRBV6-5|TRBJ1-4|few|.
TGTGCCAGCAGTTCATCCGGATTAGGTGCAAAACTGTTTTTT
CASSSSGLGAKLFF
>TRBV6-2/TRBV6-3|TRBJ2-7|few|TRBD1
TGTGCCAGCAGTTCGGGACAGGTCGGCCACGAGCAGTACTTC
CASSSGQVGHEQYF
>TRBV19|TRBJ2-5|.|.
TGTGCCAGTAGTGCGGCCTGGGGAGAGACCCAGTACTTC
CASSAAWGETQYF
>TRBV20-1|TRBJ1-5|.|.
TGCAGTGCCAGGGGACTCAACCAGCCCCAGCATTTT
CSARGLNQPQHF
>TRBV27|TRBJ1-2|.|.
TGTGCCAGCAGTTTGACCCCCGGGTGGGATGGCTACACCTTC
CASSLTPGWDGYTF
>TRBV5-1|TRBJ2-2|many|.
TGCGCCAGCAGCTTAAGGGGCGCCACCGGGGAGCTGTTTTTT
CASSLRGATGELFF
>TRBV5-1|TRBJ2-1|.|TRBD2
TGCGCCAGCAGCTTGACTAGCGGGGGAACGTACAATGAGCAGTTCTTC
CASSLTSGGTYNEQFF
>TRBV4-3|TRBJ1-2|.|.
TGCGCCAGCAGCCAAGAGGGAGGAGTAGGGGGTGTGGGTTATGGCTACACCTTC
CASSQEGGVGGVGYGYTF
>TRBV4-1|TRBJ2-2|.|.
TGCGCCAGCAGCCAAGTACGTAGGGGATTGACCGGGGAGCTGTTTTTT
CASSQVRRGLTGELFF
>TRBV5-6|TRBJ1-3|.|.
TGTGCCAGCAGCTTCCGGGACAACAACTCTGGAAACACCATATATTTT
CASSFRDNNSGNTIYF
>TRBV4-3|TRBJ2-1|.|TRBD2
TGCGCCAGCAGCCAAGAGAGGCTAGCGGGAGGCATAGGCAATGAGCAGTTCTTC
CASSQERLAGGIGNEQFF
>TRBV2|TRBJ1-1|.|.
TGTGCCAGCAACAAACAAGAACCTGAAGCTTTCTTT
CASNKQEPEAFF
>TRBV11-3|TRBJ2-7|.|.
TGTGCCAGCAGCCGAACCAGGGGGGGGCTAAGCTCCTACGAGCAGTACTTC
CASSRTRGGLSSYEQYF
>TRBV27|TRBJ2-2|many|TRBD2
TGTGCCAGCAGTTGGGGGAGGGCAACCGGGGAGCTGTTTTTT
CASSWGRATGELFF
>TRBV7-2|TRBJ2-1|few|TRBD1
TGTGCCAGCAGCTTAGCGTTCGGACAGGGGGAAGACAATGAGCAGTTCTTC
CASSLAFGQGEDNEQFF
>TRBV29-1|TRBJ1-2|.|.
TGCAGCGTTGAGGACAGTCTTTGGGGCTATGGCTACACCTTC
CSVEDSLWGYGYTF
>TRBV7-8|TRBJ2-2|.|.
TGTGCCAGCAGCTTAGGGTTGTGGGAGAAAACCGGGGAGCTGTTTTTT
CASSLGLWEKTGELFF
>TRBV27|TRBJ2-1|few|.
TGTGCCAGTAATCGAAGGGCCGGGAACAATGAGCAGTTCTTC
CASNRRAGNNEQFF
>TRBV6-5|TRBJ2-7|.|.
TGTGCCAGCCGCCGGGACAAGTCCTACGAGCAGTACTTC
CASRRDKSYEQYF
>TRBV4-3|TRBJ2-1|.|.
TGCGCCAGCAGCCAAGATCATCTCTATGAGCAGTTCTTC
CASSQDHLYEQFF
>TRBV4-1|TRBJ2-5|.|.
TGCGCCAGCAGCCAAGTCGCCAGACAAGGGGAGACCCAGTACTTC
CASSQVARQGETQYF
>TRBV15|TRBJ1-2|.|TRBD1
TGTGCCACCAGTAAACCAGGATTGGGACAGGGGGTGCTCAAACCCACCTACACCTTC
CATSKPGLGQGVLKPTYTF
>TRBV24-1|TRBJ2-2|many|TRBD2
TGTGCCACCAGAAGCGGGAGGGGCACCGGGGAGCTGTTTTTT
CATRSGRGTGELFF
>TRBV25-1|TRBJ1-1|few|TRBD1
TGTGCCAGCAAAGCGGACAGGGTCGCTGAAGCTTTCTTT
CASKADRVAEAFF
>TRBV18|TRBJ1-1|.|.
TGTGCCAGCTCACCAAACTCCGACACGGTGAACACTGAAGCTTTCTTT
CASSPNSDTVNTEAFF
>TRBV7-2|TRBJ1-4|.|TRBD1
TGTGCCAGCAGCCCGGCACCCGGGACAGCCAACCGACTGTTTTTT
CASSPAPGTANRLFF
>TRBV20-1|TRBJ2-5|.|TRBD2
TGCAGTGCTCTGAGACTAGCGGGAGCGGAGACCCAGTACTTC
CSALRLAGAETQYF
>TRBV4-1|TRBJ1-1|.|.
TGCGCCAGCAGCCAAGCCATTAAGAGGGGCGCGGAGTCTGAAGCTTTCTTT
CASSQAIKRGAESEAFF
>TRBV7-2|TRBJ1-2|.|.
TGTGCCAGCAGCTTAGGGGGGGCGGCTGGCTACACCTTC
CASSLGGAAGYTF
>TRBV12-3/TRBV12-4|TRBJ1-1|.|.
TGTGCCAGCAGTTTAAAGGGCGTCGCTGAAGCTTTCTTT
CASSLKGVAEAFF
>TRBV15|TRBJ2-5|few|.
TGTGCCACCAGCGTCTCTGGGCAGGGGGGAAAAGAGACCCAGTACTTC
CATSVSGQGGKETQYF
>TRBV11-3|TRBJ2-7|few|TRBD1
TGTGCCAGCAGCTCCAAGGGGGCTCACGAGCAGTACTTC
CASSSKGAHEQYF
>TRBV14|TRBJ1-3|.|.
TGTGCCAGCAGCCAAGAAATGAGGGGAAACACCATATATTTT
CASSQEMRGNTIYF
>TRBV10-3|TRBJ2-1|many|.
TGTGCCATCAGTGACATAGCTGTCTCCTACAATGAGCAGTTCTTC
CAISDIAVSYNEQFF
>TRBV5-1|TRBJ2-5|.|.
TGCGACAGCAGCCTCGGGACAAGCCAAGAGACCCAGTACTTC
CDSSLGTSQETQYF
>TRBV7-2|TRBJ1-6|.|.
TGTGCCAGCAGCCGGGGGATGGGATCACCCCTCCACTTT
CASSRGMGSPLHF
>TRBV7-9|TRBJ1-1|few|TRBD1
TGTGCCAGCAGCCAATTGGGGACAGGGAACACTGAAGCTTTCTTT
CASSQLGTGNTEAFF
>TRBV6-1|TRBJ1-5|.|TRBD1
TGTGCCAGCAGGCAGGGGGCGTATAGCAATCAGCCCCAGCATTTT
CASRQGAYSNQPQHF
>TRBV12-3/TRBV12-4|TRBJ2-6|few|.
TGTGCCAGCAGGAAACAGGGTACTGGGGCCAACGTCCTGACTTTC
CASRKQGTGANVLTF
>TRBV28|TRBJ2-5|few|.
TGTGCCAGCAGTCCCACGGGACACTACCAAGAGACCCAGTACTTC
CASSPTGHYQETQYF
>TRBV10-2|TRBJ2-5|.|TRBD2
TGCGCCAGCACCGGGACTAGCGTCGATACCCAGTACTTC
CASTGTSVDTQYF
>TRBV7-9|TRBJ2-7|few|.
TGTGCCAGCAGCCGGCGTGGGGACTCGTCCTACGAGCAGTACTTC
CASSRRGDSSYEQYF
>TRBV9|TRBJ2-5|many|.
TGTGCCAGCAGCCCCCTTGCGGGTAAAGAGACCCAGTACTTC
CASSPLAGKETQYF
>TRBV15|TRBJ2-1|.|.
TGTGCCACCAGCAGCAGCGATTACAATGAGCAGTTCTTC
CATSSSDYNEQFF